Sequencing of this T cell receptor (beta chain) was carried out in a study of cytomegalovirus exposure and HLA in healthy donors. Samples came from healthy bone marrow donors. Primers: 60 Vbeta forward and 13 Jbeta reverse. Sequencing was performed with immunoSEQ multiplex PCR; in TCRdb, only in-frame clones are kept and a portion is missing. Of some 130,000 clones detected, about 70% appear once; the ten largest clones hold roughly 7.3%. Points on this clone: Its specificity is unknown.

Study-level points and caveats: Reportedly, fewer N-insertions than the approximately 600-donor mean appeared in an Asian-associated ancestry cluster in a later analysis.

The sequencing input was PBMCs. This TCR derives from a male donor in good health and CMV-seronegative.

CDR3 residues: CASSPYGTGAPGGYTF. In DNA, the CDR3 is TGTGCCAGCAGTCCTTACGGGACAGGGGCGCCCGGTGGCTACACCTTC. The chain links TRBV28 to TRBJ1-2; the match to TRBD1 covers 10 bases. Germline CDR1 reads MDHEN; CDR2 reads SYDVKM. CDR3 length: 16 amino acids. With 5 bases clipped from V and 7 bases from J, the junction kept 13 bases outside the gene matches.